This TCR beta chain was captured by sequencing in a study of response to subunit inactivated influenza vaccine. One entry per CDR3 protein, called by TCRdb with MiXCR from the RT-PCR reads. The sample has roughly 620,000 distinct CDR3 sequences, about 11% seen once. In its sample, this clonotype was seen many times. Germline V gene sequence: CDR1 LGHDT, CDR2 YNNKEL (reference sequence). The CDR3 runs to 16 residues. Trimming took 4 bases from V and 3 from J, leaving 16 bases between them. This sample was also put to use in a study of T cells expressing NK-cell markers. That paper states: TCR beta cDNA was made by 5'RACE template switching with UMIs.

The chain couples TRBV3-1 to TRBJ1-5; possible D gene TRBD1, 6 bases. The sequence was collected from a man aged 50 to 59 who received an inactivated influenza vaccine. The sequences come from PBMCs from blood, collected on the day of vaccination. The CDR3 bases are TGTGCCAGCAGCCCCCGACAGGACCGAGACAATCAGCCCCAGCATTTT. Its protein product is CASSPRQDRDNQPQHF.